The following is a T cell receptor beta chain sequence with its context. Its target is unknown. This entry comes from a study of radiotherapy plus CTLA-4 blockade in lung cancer. Study-wide results and caveats: Early shifts in blood T cell clones, with interferon-beta, reportedly predicted response best.

TCRdb keeps only in-frame clones here, not all; method: immunoSEQ multiplex PCR. The profile shows 100,000 to 150,000 clones, roughly 74% of them singletons. This TCR was recovered from a human donor with non-small cell lung cancer who had a partial response to radiotherapy plus ipilimumab. The sequencing used peripheral blood, collected from a patient treated with radiotherapy plus ipilimumab.

The CDR3 DNA reads as TGTGCCTGGAGCCCGGACAGTCTGAGCAATCAGCCCCAGCATTTT. Translation: CAWSPDSLSNQPQHF. The V gene is TRBV30, the J gene TRBJ1-5, with TRBD1 as a possible D gene (6 bases). The CDR3 consists of 15 residues. CDR1 is GTSNPN and CDR2 is SVGIG in the germline V gene (reference sequence). Trimming took 3 bases from V and 1 from J, leaving 13 bases between them.